This T cell receptor (beta chain) derives from a study of OX40 agonist ivuxolimab in advanced cancers. Between the trimmed V and J ends, which lost 3 bases and 1 base, there was a span of 24 bases. The CDR3 length is 19 residues. Using immunoSEQ multiplex PCR, the repertoire was profiled, and TCRdb retains in-frame clones only, with some absent. The data show around 67,000 clones, approximately 90% seen once. The chain employs TRBV23-1 and TRBJ1-1; no definite D call. TRBV23-1 is an ORF for which the function is uncertain. Sequencing was performed on CD4+ or CD8+ T cells sorted from blood, taken in a trial of the OX40 agonist ivuxolimab. The origin of this receptor is an adult with an advanced solid tumor such as melanoma, head and neck, liver or kidney cancer. The CDR3 region is CASSQFGQQPAPRNTEAFF. The DNA for the CDR3 is TGCGCCAGCAGTCAGTTCGGCCAACAGCCCGCACCTAGGAACACTGAAGCTTTCTTT.